The clone carrying this T cell receptor beta chain was seen ten or more times. The data are from a study of T-cell reconstitution after alpha-beta-depleted transplantation in children. Unique molecular identifiers were incorporated during preparation of the TCRbeta library. TCRdb re-analysed the PCR reads in MiXCR, keeping a single row per CDR3 protein. The repertoire holds a few hundred thousand distinct CDR3 sequences, with over 10% as singletons. Germline CDR1 MNHEY, CDR2 SVGAGI. The CDR3 has 13 amino acids. V was trimmed by 2 bases and J by 6 bases, leaving 11 bases between them. This specimen was PBMCs, mostly from graft donor cells, taken 360 days after TCRalphabeta/CD19-depleted stem cell transplant. The chain employs TRBV6-5 and TRBJ2-7; possibly TRBD1 for D (5 bases). The origin of this receptor is a male patient younger than 18 who had a stem cell transplant for acute myeloid leukemia, so the T cells may come from the graft donor. The CDR3 coding sequence is TGTGCCAGCAGTTACCAAGGGGTTACCGAGCAGTACTTC. Translation gives CASSYQGVTEQYF.